The source of this T cell receptor (beta chain) is a study of blood T cell repertoires in COVID-19. Study details: PBMCs, B-cell-depleted T cells, or T cells provided the cDNA or gDNA that made up the material.

The CDR3 loop spans 14 amino acids. Germline CDR1 reads LNHDA; CDR2 reads SQIVND (reference sequence). With 5 bases clipped from V and 4 bases from J, the junction kept 7 bases outside the gene matches. The table came from immunoSEQ multiplex PCR; TCRdb's copy has only in-frame clones and leaves some out. The table lists some 250,000 clones, roughly 80% of them singletons, with approximately 9.4% in the top ten. The clonotype comes from an elderly woman with acute or convalescent COVID-19. The chain is built from TRBV19 and TRBJ2-5; 7 bases line up with TRBD2. The specimen sequenced was peripheral blood. The CDR3 is CASSPSTSRETQYF. Written as DNA, the CDR3 is TGTGCCAGTAGTCCTTCGACTAGCAGAGAGACCCAGTACTTC.